This TCR beta chain comes out of a study of beta chain features in type 1 diabetes. Study-wide background: Patients were similar to healthy donors in age and gender (as well as in cell yields). Sorted cells examined across all samples numbered 85 million to 130 million.

A word on this clone: Its antigen is currently unknown.

Study results and caveats: A potential influence of HLA type upon TCRB rearrangement remained unresolved herein. Individuals with type 1 diabetes displayed fewer insertions and more deletions at VDJ junctions. People with Type 1 diabetes carried modestly yet significantly shorter TCRB CDR3s in all four CD4+ subsets.

The CDR3 extends over 15 amino acids. From germline, CDR1 is SGHTA and CDR2 FQGNSA. J gave up 15 bases and V 4 bases, and 13 bases lay outside the gene matches. Since all of the isolated RNA was reverse transcribed, expressed TCRB transcripts were what got sequenced. Produced via immunoSEQ multiplex PCR; TCRdb's table is partial and in-frame only. The sample lists about 180,000 clones; almost 8% were seen once. V usage is TRBV7-2 and J usage is TRBJ2-1; 12 bases line up with TRBD2. The sequencing sample was made of central memory CD4+ T cells from blood. The origin of this receptor is a man aged 18 to 30 with type 1 diabetes. The DNA of the CDR3 is TGTGCCAGCAGCTCCCTAGCGGGGGGGGCGGTTGTGCGGTTCTTC. It is translated as CASSSLAGGAVVRFF.